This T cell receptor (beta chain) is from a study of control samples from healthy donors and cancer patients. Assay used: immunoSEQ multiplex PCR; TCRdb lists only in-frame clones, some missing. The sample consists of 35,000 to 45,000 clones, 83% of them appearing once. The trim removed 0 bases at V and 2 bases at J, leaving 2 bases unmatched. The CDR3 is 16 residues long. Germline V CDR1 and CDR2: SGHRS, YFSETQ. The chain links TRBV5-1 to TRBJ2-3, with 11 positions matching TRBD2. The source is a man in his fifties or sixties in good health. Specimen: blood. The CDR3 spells CASSLGTSGLTDTQYF. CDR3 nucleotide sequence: TGCGCCAGCAGCTTGGGGACTAGCGGGCTCACAGATACGCAGTATTTT.